There are a few counts of the clone carrying this T cell receptor (beta chain). Its cognate antigen is unknown. The CDR3 runs to 15 residues. Germline V gene data show CDR1 as SGHTA and CDR2 as FQGNSA. Trimming removed 2 bases from V and 2 bases from J, with 12 bases in between. TCRdb fed the 5' RACE reads into MiXCR, producing one record per CDR3 protein. Among about 570,000 distinct CDR3 sequences listed, approximately 10% were seen once. The data belong to a study of identical twins. Regarding the study as a whole: Not following the same donors, the study drew its conclusions from cross-sectional statistical analysis.

The data also belong to a second study, concerning yellow fever vaccine responses in identical twins.

The clonotype was recovered from a woman under 30 in good health. The chain carries TRBV7-2 and TRBJ2-5; weak D call: TRBD1 (6 bases). What was sequenced was PBMCs. CDR3 nucleotide sequence: TGTGCCAGCAGCTTATTTTTTGGACAGCAAGAGACCCAGTACTTC. It encodes CASSLFFGQQETQYF. Complete variable domain (other parts from reference TRBV7-2 and TRBJ2-5): GAGVSQSPSNKVTEKGKDVELRCDPISGHTALYWYRQSLGQGLEFLIYFQGNSAPDKSGLPSDRFSAERTGGSVSTLTIQRTQQEDSAVYLCASSLFFGQQETQYFGPGTRLLVL.